The 9 T cell receptor beta chains below were found in one sample sequenced in a study of cytomegalovirus exposure and HLA in healthy donors. PCR primers comprised 60 Vbeta and 13 Jbeta primers. The assay was immunoSEQ multiplex PCR, and TCRdb's table has in-frame clones only and misses some. The table lists 150,000 to 200,000 clones. Material for sequencing was PBMCs. These receptors all stem from a woman aged 18-29 years in good health and CMV-seropositive.

The chain carries TRBV19 and TRBJ2-5; D is unresolved. V lost 3 bases and J lost 1, with 9 bases in between. Germline lookup yields CDR1 LNHDA and CDR2 SQIVND (reference sequence). The CDR3 has 14 residues. The CDR3 sequence is CASSILGSQETQYF. Here the CDR3 DNA reads TGTGCCAGTAGTATTCTGGGCAGCCAAGAGACCCAGTACTTC. The variable domain in full, with the rest retrieved from reference TRBV19 and TRBJ2-5, is DGGITQSPKYLFRKEGQNVTLSCEQNLNHDAMYWYRQDPGQGLRLIYYSQIVNDFQKGDIAEGYSVSREKKESFPLTVTSAQKNPTAFYLCASSILGSQETQYFGPGTRLLVL.

CDR3: CASSQESGMGNEQFF. The CDR3 region has the DNA TGCGCCAGCAGCCAAGAATCAGGGATGGGGAATGAGCAGTTCTTC. The chain uses TRBV4-1 and TRBJ2-1; possible D gene TRBD1, 5 bases. Germline CDR1 MGHRA, CDR2 YSYEKL. Trimming shortened V by 0 bases and J by 7 bases, and 13 bases separated the two germline ends. The CDR3 runs to 15 residues.

About this clone itself: The same CDR3 can be traced to other DNA sequences in this sample. The chain carries TRBV5-4 and TRBJ2-7, with 14 nucleotides matching TRBD2. V shed 0 bases and J 0 bases; nucleotides not matched to a gene: 2. Germline assignment: CDR1 SGHNT and CDR2 YYREEE (reference sequence). This CDR3 region has 17 residues. CDR3 sequence reads: CASSLGLAGGSSYEQYF. The CDR3, as DNA: TGTGCCAGCAGCTTGGGACTAGCGGGAGGGAGCTCCTACGAGCAGTACTTC.

V gene TRBV5-1 combines with J gene TRBJ1-1, with a tentative D call TRBD1 (5 bases). Deletions cut 0 bases from V and 4 bases from J, with 10 bases between. Germline CDR1 reads SGHRS; CDR2 reads YFSETQ. The CDR3 runs to 14 residues. Here the CDR3 reads CASSLGTKSTEAFF. The DNA of the CDR3 is TGCGCCAGCAGCTTGGGGACAAAGAGCACTGAAGCTTTCTTT.

The J gene is TRBJ2-4, the V gene TRBV7-2; D uncertain. Germline V gives CDR1 SGHTA, CDR2 FQGNSA. V lost 6 bases and J 0 bases, leaving 9 bases between the germline ends. CDR3 size: 14 residues. The CDR3 here is CASSPLLAKNIQYF. The CDR3 coding sequence is TGTGCCAGCAGTCCACTTCTAGCCAAAAACATTCAGTACTTC.

J is TRBJ1-4 and V is TRBV7-2; maybe TRBD1 (6 bases). Deletions cut 5 bases from V and 3 bases from J, with 10 bases between. This CDR3 comprises 14 residues. Germline V gene data show CDR1 as SGHTA and CDR2 as FQGNSA. CDR3 nucleotide sequence: TGTGCCAGCAGCCCACAGGGTTCTAATGAAAAACTGTTTTTT. Its translation: CASSPQGSNEKLFF.

The rearrangement links TRBV30 to TRBJ2-7; a weak D match, TRBD2 (5 bases). Between the trimmed V and J ends, which lost 4 bases and 1 base, there was a span of 11 bases. The CDR3 is made up of 13 amino acids. Germline CDR1 is GTSNPN and CDR2 is SVGIG (reference sequence). In DNA form, the CDR3 reads TGTGCCTGGAAAATAGAGCGGTCCTACGAGCAGTACTTC. It translates to CAWKIERSYEQYF.

J is TRBJ2-1 and V is TRBV6-4, with 7 bases that match TRBD2. V dropped 3 bases and J dropped 8; count of bases not matched to a gene: 7. This CDR3 has 14 residues. The germline gives CDR1 MRHNA, CDR2 SNTAGT. The CDR3 bases are TGTGCCAGCAGTGATGGGCGGGAGTTGGATGAGCAGTTCTTC. It codes for CASSDGRELDEQFF.

The chain uses TRBV2 and TRBJ1-6, with 8 bases aligning to TRBD1. CDR3 length equals 15 residues. J gave up 7 bases and V 6 bases, and 8 bases lay outside the gene matches. Germline lookup yields CDR1 SNHLY and CDR2 FYNNEI. The CDR3 spells CASREDRASNSPLHF. CDR3 DNA sequence: TGTGCCAGCAGGGAGGACAGGGCTTCGAATTCACCCCTCCACTTT.